This T cell receptor beta chain was observed in a study of spatial heterogeneity in lung cancer. General study points: Counts that tracked tumor mutation counts were those of expanded intratumoral alpha and beta TCRs.

This clonotype was counted many times. Its antigen is undetermined. Using its own MiXCR run on the 5' RACE reads, TCRdb lists one record per CDR3 protein. The table shows approximately 6,900 distinct CDR3 sequences, with 9.5% to 15% occurring only once. The germline gives CDR1 SGHTA, CDR2 FQGNSA. CDR3 length equals 15 residues. V shed 3 bases and J 2 bases; nucleotides not matched to a gene: 3. Time point reported: sample taken at primary tumor resection. This clonotype originated in a male donor with early-stage non-small cell lung cancer. V and J are TRBV7-2 and TRBJ2-7; 11 nucleotides line up with TRBD2. Sequencing used lung tumor tissue, obtained at surgery. Here the CDR3 DNA reads TGTGCCAGCAGCTTGACTAGCGGGACCACCTACGAGCAGTACTTC. It codes for CASSLTSGTTYEQYF.